This note documents a single TCR beta chain sequence. The junction differs from germline at one of its ends, possibly a read error. These data belong to a study of cytomegalovirus exposure and HLA in healthy donors. The study ran its PCR with 60 Vbeta and 13 Jbeta primers. Libraries were prepared by immunoSEQ multiplex PCR; TCRdb keeps only in-frame clonotypes and omits some of them. The sample has about 220,000 clones; roughly 70% are singletons. While unrecorded immune exposures were likely, the donors were nominally healthy when sampled. The CDR3 length is 14 residues. Germline V gene data show CDR1 as SGHTA and CDR2 as FQGNSA.

This receptor was identified in a woman in her twenties or thirties in good health and CMV-seronegative. Sequencing was performed on PBMCs. The chain uses TRBV7-2 and TRBJ2-7, with D perhaps TRBD2 (6 bases). CDR3 amino acids: CDSSLRGISSEQYF. The CDR3 coding sequence is TGTGACAGCAGCTTACGGGGGATAAGCTCCGAGCAGTACTTC.